This is a list of T cell receptor beta chains from one sample in a study of cytomegalovirus exposure and HLA in healthy donors. The protocol was immunoSEQ multiplex PCR, while the TCRdb copy is restricted to in-frame clones and leaves out a portion. This table has approximately 38,000 clones, 70% to 85% appearing once. The specimen was PBMCs. The receptors originated from a woman under 30 in good health and CMV-seronegative. The CDR3 runs from the conserved cysteine through the conserved F or W. D genes are given only for firm matches. Part of the rows lack a size; the others show once, few, many or a class for expanded clones.

>TRBV27|TRBJ2-3|NA|TRBD1
TGTGCCAGCAGCACCGGGACAGGGTCCACAGATACGCAGTATTTT
CASSTGTGSTDTQYF
>TRBV19|TRBJ2-1|NA|TRBD2
TGTGCCAGTAGAGTAGCGGGGGGGGCCTACAATGAGCAGTTCTTC
CASRVAGGAYNEQFF
>TRBV4-1|TRBJ2-7|NA|NA
TGCGCCAGCAGCCGTGGGCTTTTAGTGTCCTACGAGCAGTACTTC
CASSRGLLVSYEQYF
>TRBV5-4|TRBJ2-7|NA|TRBD2
TGTGCCAGCAGCATAGGACTAGCGGGAGTTTACGAGCAGTACTTC
CASSIGLAGVYEQYF
>TRBV27|TRBJ2-1|NA|TRBD1
TGTGCCAGCAGGGGACAGGGGTTCCACAATGAGCAGTTCTTC
CASRGQGFHNEQFF
>TRBV7-2|TRBJ2-5|NA|TRBD2
TGTGCCAGCAGCATTAGCGGGAGTGGAGAGACCCAGTACTTC
CASSISGSGETQYF
>TRBV29-1|TRBJ1-2|NA|TRBD1
TGCAGCGTTGATGGTGGGGACAGGGACTATGGCTACACCTTC
CSVDGGDRDYGYTF
>TRBV5-1|TRBJ1-1|NA|NA
TGCGCCAGCAGCTTGGTGGGGGCTGGGACTGAAGCTTTCTTT
CASSLVGAGTEAFF
>TRBV2|TRBJ1-5|once|NA
TGTGCCAGCAGCCCCCAGGGTGGAAGCAATCAGCCCCAGCATTTT
CASSPQGGSNQPQHF
>TRBV28|TRBJ2-3|NA|NA
TGTGCCAGCAGTTCGTCCCGACAGGCCACTAGCACAGATACGCAGTATTTT
CASSSSRQATSTDTQYF
>TRBV6-5|TRBJ1-6|NA|NA
TGTGCCAGCCGGGGGGGGGTGAATTCACCCCTCCACTTT
CASRGGVNSPLHF
>TRBV7-9|TRBJ2-3|NA|TRBD1
TGTGCCAGCAGCTTCGGACAGGGCACAGATACGCAGTATTTT
CASSFGQGTDTQYF
>TRBV4-2|TRBJ2-7|few|NA
TGTGCCAGCAGCCAAGAGGGGAGACTAGGCGCCTACGAGCAGTACTTC
CASSQEGRLGAYEQYF
>TRBV19|TRBJ1-2|NA|TRBD1
TGTGCCAGTAGTATCAGTAGGGGGCAACTATCCTATGGCTACACCTTC
CASSISRGQLSYGYTF
>TRBV21-1|TRBJ2-2|NA|NA
TGTGTCACGGTGGGGCCGACCGGGGAGCTGTTTTTT
CVTVGPTGELFF
>TRBV7-3|TRBJ1-1|NA|NA
TGTGCCAGCAGCTCGACGGGGAACACTGAAGCTTTCTTT
CASSSTGNTEAFF
>TRBV19|TRBJ2-2|NA|NA
TGTGCCAGTAATCCGCGCCTGAACACCGGGGAGCTGTTTTTT
CASNPRLNTGELFF
>TRBV29-1|TRBJ1-1|NA|NA
TGCAGCGTTGCAGGGGAGGGGGTAGCTTTCTTT
CSVAGEGVAFF
>TRBV7-3|TRBJ2-2|NA|NA
TGTGCCAGCAGTGCGGCCGGGGAGCTGTTTTTT
CASSAAGELFF
>TRBV5-7|TRBJ1-2|NA|TRBD1
TGTGCCAGCAGCTTCGGACAGGGAGGTCTGGATGGCTACACCTTC
CASSFGQGGLDGYTF
>TRBV7-2|TRBJ2-7|once|NA
TGTGCCAGCAGCCACAGGGAGACTTCCTACGAGCAGTACTTC
CASSHRETSYEQYF
>TRBV4-3|TRBJ1-5|NA|NA
TGCGCCAGCAGCCAAGACCCAGGGTATAGCAATCAGCCCCAGCATTTT
CASSQDPGYSNQPQHF
>TRBV10-3|TRBJ1-6|few|TRBD1
TGTGCCACAAGGGACAGGGAACAATCACCCCTCCACTTT
CATRDREQSPLHF
>TRBV5-1|TRBJ1-4|NA|TRBD1
TGCGCCAGCAGCTCGACAGGGAGTCAGGAAAAACTGTTTTTT
CASSSTGSQEKLFF
>TRBV6-5|TRBJ1-5|few|NA
TGTGCCAGACGAAGGCGGAGCAATCAGCCCCAGCATTTT
CARRRRSNQPQHF
>TRBV7-3|TRBJ2-1|NA|TRBD2
TGTGCCAGCAGCTTAAACGGGAGGGAGGGCAATGAGCAGTTCTTC
CASSLNGREGNEQFF
>TRBV5-8|TRBJ2-1|few|NA
TGTGCCAGCAGCTTCAAAATGTCACAATGGAGTGAGCAGTTCTTC
CASSFKMSQWSEQFF
>TRBV4-2|TRBJ1-1|few|NA
TGTGCCAGCAGCCAAGATTCCGGGAGGACTGAAGCTTTCTTT
CASSQDSGRTEAFF
>TRBV21-1|TRBJ1-5|NA|NA
TGTGCCAGCAGCAACAGGGGGCGAGAAAATCAGCCCCAGCATTTT
CASSNRGRENQPQHF
>TRBV25-1|TRBJ2-5|NA|NA
TGTGCCAGCAGTGATTCACCGGGAACGCAAGAGACCCAGTACTTC
CASSDSPGTQETQYF
>TRBV7-2|TRBJ2-2|NA|TRBD2
TGTGCCAGCAGCTTAGGACTAGCGGGGGGCGGGGAGCTGTTTTTT
CASSLGLAGGGELFF
>TRBV7-8|TRBJ2-1|NA|TRBD2
TGTGCCAGCAGCAACACACTAGCGCCAAGCTCCTACAATGAGCAGTTCTTC
CASSNTLAPSSYNEQFF
>TRBV4-3|TRBJ2-2|NA|TRBD2
TGCGCCAGCAGCCAGGCGGGGGGGGAAAACACCGGGGAGCTGTTTTTT
CASSQAGGENTGELFF
>TRBV4-1|TRBJ2-2|NA|TRBD1
TGCGCCAGCAGCCAAGGGACAGGGGACACCGGGGAGCTGTTTTTT
CASSQGTGDTGELFF
>TRBV4-3|TRBJ2-7|NA|NA
TGCGCCAGCAGCCAAGGCACTACTTCCTACGAGCAGTACTTC
CASSQGTTSYEQYF
>TRBV11-3|TRBJ1-1|NA|NA
TGTGCCAGCAGCTCCGGTTCCAGTCGGGTAGCTTTCTTT
CASSSGSSRVAFF
>TRBV25-1|TRBJ2-3|NA|TRBD2
TGTGCCAGCAGCCGCCGAGGACTAGCGGGGGCCTACACAGATACGCAGTATTTT
CASSRRGLAGAYTDTQYF
>TRBV5-4|TRBJ1-2|NA|TRBD1
TGTGCCAGCAGCGTATCAGGGGGCGCTTACTATGGCTACACCTTC
CASSVSGGAYYGYTF
>TRBV15|TRBJ1-5|NA|TRBD1
TGTGCCACCAGCAGAGGGGGGACAGACGTTTATCAGCCCCAGCATTTT
CATSRGGTDVYQPQHF
>TRBV18|TRBJ2-7|NA|TRBD1
TGTGCCAGCTCACCACGTGGACAGGGTTTCGGCTACGAGCAGTACTTC
CASSPRGQGFGYEQYF
>TRBV1|TRBJ1-3|NA|NA
TGCACCAGCAGCCAGAGCGGCAGTCGCTCAGGAAACACCATATATTTT
CTSSQSGSRSGNTIYF
>TRBV4-3|TRBJ2-6|few|NA
TGCGCCAGCAGCCACCGGGGTGGGGCCAACGTCCTGACTTTC
CASSHRGGANVLTF
>TRBV11-2|TRBJ1-2|NA|NA
TGTGCCAGCAGCTTAGTTGGGGGATTCGACTCGCGGGGGGGCTACACCTTC
CASSLVGGFDSRGGYTF
>TRBV11-2|TRBJ2-3|NA|NA
TGTGCCAGCAGCGTCGACGGGTTAGATACGCAGTATTTT
CASSVDGLDTQYF
>TRBV7-9|TRBJ2-2|NA|NA
TGTGCCAGCAGTCGACCGGGACACTCCACCGGGGAGCTGTTTTTT
CASSRPGHSTGELFF